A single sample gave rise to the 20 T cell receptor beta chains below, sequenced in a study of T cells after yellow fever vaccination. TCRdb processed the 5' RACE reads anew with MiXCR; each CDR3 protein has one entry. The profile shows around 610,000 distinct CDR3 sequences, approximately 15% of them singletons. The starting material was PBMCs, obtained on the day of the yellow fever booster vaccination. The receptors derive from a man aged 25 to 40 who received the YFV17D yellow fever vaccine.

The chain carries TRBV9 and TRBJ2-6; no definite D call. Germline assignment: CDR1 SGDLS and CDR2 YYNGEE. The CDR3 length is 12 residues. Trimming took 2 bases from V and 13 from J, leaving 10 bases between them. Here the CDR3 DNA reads TGTGCCAGCAGCGTGGATGCTGGAGTCCTGACTTTC. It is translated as CASSVDAGVLTF.

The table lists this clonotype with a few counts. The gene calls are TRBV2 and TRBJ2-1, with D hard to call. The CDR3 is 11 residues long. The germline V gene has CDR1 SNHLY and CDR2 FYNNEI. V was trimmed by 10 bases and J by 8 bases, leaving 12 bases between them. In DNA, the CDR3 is TGTGCCAACACTTGGGCTCATGAGCAGTTCTTC. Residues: CANTWAHEQFF.

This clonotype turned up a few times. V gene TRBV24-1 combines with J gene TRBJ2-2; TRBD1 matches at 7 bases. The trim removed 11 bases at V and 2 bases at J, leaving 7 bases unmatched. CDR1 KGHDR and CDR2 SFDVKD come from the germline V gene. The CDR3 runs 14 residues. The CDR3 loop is CAKGTVFNTGELFF. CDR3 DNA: TGTGCCAAGGGGACAGTCTTTAACACCGGGGAGCTGTTTTTT.

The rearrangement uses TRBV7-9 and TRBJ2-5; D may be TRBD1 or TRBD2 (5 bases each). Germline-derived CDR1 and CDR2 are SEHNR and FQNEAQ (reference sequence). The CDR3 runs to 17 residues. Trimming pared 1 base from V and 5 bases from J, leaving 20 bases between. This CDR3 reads CASSLGRAGRDEETQYF. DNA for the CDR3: TGTGCCAGCAGCTTAGGAAGAGCAGGGAGAGACGAGGAGACCCAGTACTTC.

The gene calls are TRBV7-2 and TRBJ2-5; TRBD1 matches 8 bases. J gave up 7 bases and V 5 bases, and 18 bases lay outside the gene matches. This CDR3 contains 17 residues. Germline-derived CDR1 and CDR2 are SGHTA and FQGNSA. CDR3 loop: CASSPLGPTGARRTQYF. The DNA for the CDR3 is TGTGCCAGCAGCCCACTCGGCCCGACAGGGGCCCGGAGGACCCAGTACTTC.

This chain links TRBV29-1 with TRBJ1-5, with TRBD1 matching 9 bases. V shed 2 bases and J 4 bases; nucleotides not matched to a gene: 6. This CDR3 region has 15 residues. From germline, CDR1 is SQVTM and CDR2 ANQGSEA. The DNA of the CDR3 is TGCAGCGTTGAAACCGGGACAGGGCTAAATCAGCCCCAGCATTTT. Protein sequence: CSVETGTGLNQPQHF.

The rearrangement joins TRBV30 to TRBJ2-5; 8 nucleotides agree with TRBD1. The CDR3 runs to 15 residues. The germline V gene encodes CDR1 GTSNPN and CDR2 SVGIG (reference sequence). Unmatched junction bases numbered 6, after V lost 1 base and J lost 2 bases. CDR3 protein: CAWSGGTGPQETQYF. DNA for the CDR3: TGTGCCTGGAGTGGCGGGACAGGACCACAAGAGACCCAGTACTTC.

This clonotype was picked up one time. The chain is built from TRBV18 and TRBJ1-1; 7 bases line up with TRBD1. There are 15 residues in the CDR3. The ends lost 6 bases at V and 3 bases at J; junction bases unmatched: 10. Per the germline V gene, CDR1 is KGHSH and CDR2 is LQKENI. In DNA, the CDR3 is TGTGCCAGCTCTCGCGGACAGGCCGGGGACACTGAAGCTTTCTTT. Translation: CASSRGQAGDTEAFF. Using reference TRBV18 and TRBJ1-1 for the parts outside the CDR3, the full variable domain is NAGVMQNPRHLVRRRGQEARLRCSPMKGHSHVYWYRQLPEEGLKFMVYLQKENIIDESGMPKERFSAEFPKEGPSILRIQQVVRGDSAAYFCASSRGQAGDTEAFFGQGTRLTVV.

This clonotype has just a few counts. The CDR3 reads CASRTSGYNEQFF. CDR3 bases: TGTGCCAGCAGGACTAGCGGCTACAATGAGCAGTTCTTC. The chain carries TRBV28 and TRBJ2-1; 9 nucleotides line up with TRBD2. Germline-derived CDR1 and CDR2 are MDHEN and SYDVKM. The CDR3 has 13 amino acids. The J segment lost 3 bases and the V segment lost 6 bases, leaving 0 bases of the junction unmatched. Together with reference TRBV28 and TRBJ2-1, the CDR3 gives the full variable domain: DVKVTQSSRYLVKRTGEKVFLECVQDMDHENMFWYRQDPGLGLRLIYFSYDVKMKEKGDIPEGYSVSREKKERFSLILESASTNQTSMYLCASRTSGYNEQFFGPGTRLTVL.

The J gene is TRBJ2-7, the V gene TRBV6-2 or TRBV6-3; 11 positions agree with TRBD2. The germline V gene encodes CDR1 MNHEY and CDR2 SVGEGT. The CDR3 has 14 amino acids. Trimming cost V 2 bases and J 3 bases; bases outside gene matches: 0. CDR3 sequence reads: CASSYTSGSYEQYF. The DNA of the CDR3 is TGTGCCAGCAGTTACACTAGCGGGAGCTACGAGCAGTACTTC.

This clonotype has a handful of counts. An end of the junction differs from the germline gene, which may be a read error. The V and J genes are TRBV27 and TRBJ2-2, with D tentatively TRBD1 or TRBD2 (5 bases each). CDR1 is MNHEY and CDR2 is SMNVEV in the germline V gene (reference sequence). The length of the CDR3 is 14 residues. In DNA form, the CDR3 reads TGTGCCACCAGTGAGGGACGAGACACCGGGGAGCTGTTTTTT. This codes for CATSEGRDTGELFF.

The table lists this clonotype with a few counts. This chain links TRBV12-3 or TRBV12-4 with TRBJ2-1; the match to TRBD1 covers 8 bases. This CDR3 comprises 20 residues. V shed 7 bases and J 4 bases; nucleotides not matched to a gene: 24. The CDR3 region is CASKPPGTGQKVAVYNEQFF. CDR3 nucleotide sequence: TGTGCCAGCAAACCCCCCGGGACAGGACAGAAGGTAGCGGTTTACAATGAGCAGTTCTTC.

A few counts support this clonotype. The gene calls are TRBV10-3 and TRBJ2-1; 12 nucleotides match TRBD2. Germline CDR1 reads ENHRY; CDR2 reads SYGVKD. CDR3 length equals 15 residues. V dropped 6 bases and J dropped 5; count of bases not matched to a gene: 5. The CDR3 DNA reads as TGTGCCATCAGAGGACTAGCGGGAAGCAACAATGAGCAGTTCTTC. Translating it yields CAIRGLAGSNNEQFF.

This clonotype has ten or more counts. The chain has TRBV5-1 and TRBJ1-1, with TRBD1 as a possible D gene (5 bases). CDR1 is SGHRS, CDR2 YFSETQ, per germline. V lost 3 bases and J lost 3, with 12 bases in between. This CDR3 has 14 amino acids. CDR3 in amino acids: CASSWTGGDTEAFF. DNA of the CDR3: TGCGCCAGCAGCTGGACCGGGGGGGACACTGAAGCTTTCTTT.

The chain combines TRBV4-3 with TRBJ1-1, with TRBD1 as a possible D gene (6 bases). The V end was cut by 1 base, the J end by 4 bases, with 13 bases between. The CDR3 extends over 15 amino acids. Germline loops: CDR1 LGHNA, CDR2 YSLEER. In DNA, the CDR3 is TGCGCCAGCAGCCAAGCCCTTACAGGGATCACTGAAGCTTTCTTT. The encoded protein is CASSQALTGITEAFF.

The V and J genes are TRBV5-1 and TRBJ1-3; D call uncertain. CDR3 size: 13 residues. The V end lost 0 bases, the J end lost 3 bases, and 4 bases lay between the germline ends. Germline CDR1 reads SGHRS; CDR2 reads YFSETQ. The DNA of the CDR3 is TGCGCCAGCAGCTTGGCCAATGGAAACACCATATATTTT. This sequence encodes CASSLANGNTIYF.

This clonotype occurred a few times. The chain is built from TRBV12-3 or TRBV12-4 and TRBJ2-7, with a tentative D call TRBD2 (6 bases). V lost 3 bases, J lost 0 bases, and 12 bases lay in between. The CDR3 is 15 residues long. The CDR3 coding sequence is TGTGCCAGCAGTTTCGGAGGGCGCAGCTCCTACGAGCAGTACTTC. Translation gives CASSFGGRSSYEQYF.

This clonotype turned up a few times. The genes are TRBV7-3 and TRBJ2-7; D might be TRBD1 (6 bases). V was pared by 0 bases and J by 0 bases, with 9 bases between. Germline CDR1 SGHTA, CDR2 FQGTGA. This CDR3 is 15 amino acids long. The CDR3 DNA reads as TGTGCCAGCAGCTTAACCCGGGACACCTCCTACGAGCAGTACTTC. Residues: CASSLTRDTSYEQYF.

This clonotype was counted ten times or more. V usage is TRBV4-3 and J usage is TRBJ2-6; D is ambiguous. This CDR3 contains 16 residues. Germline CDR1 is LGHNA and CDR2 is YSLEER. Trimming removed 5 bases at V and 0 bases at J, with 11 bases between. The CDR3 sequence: CASSSQFTSGANVLTF. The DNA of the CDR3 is TGCGCCAGCAGCTCTCAATTCACCTCTGGGGCCAACGTCCTGACTTTC.

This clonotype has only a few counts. This CDR3 reads CASSQELSSYEQYF. Here the CDR3 DNA reads TGTGCCAGCAGCCAAGAGCTTAGCTCCTACGAGCAGTACTTC. The gene calls are TRBV14 and TRBJ2-7, with unresolved D. Germline V lookup: CDR1 SGHDN, CDR2 FVKESK. The V end was cut by 0 bases, the J end by 0 bases, with 6 bases between. CDR3 length equals 14 residues.